This T cell receptor (beta chain) was sequenced in a study of cytomegalovirus exposure and HLA in healthy donors. The PCR made use of 60 Vbeta and 13 Jbeta primers. Using immunoSEQ multiplex PCR, the repertoire was profiled, and TCRdb retains in-frame clones only, with some absent. Of about 94,000 clones detected, roughly 75% appear once; the ten largest clones hold about 0.69%. Points from the study as a whole: Under in vitro conditions, three CMV-associated chains were confirmed as specific for CMV antigens. In a later analysis, a missense DCLRE1C variant was linked to TCR beta V- and J-gene trimming.

Note on this clone: Its antigen remains unknown.

V was clipped by 0 bases and J by 7 bases; unmatched bases: 7. Germline V gene data show CDR1 as MGHRA and CDR2 as YSYEKL. The CDR3 covers 15 residues. This clonotype was sampled from a woman aged 55-69 years in good health and CMV-seronegative. The sequenced material came from PBMCs. V is TRBV4-1 and J is TRBJ2-7; 9 bases are a match to TRBD1. Here the CDR3 reads CASSQEPQGAREQYF. Here the CDR3 DNA reads TGCGCCAGCAGCCAAGAGCCACAGGGGGCGAGGGAGCAGTACTTC.